This paragraph reports one T cell receptor (beta chain). Sequencing used immunoSEQ multiplex PCR; TCRdb keeps in-frame clones, though not all of them. Of approximately 130,000 clones in the sample, roughly 90% are singletons; the top ten hold 40%. V was pared by 1 base and J by 4 bases, with 13 bases between. Germline CDR1 is LGHDT and CDR2 is YNNKEL (reference sequence). This CDR3 is built from 15 residues. The source of the sample is a study of control samples from healthy donors and cancer patients. The source material was blood. This chain connects TRBV3-1 (or the pseudogene TRBV3-2) to TRBJ1-2; D uncertain. The receptor was isolated from a man aged 50-59 years in good health. The CDR3 spells CASSQAQWDFYGYTF. The CDR3 DNA is TGTGCCAGCAGCCAAGCTCAGTGGGATTTCTATGGCTACACCTTC.